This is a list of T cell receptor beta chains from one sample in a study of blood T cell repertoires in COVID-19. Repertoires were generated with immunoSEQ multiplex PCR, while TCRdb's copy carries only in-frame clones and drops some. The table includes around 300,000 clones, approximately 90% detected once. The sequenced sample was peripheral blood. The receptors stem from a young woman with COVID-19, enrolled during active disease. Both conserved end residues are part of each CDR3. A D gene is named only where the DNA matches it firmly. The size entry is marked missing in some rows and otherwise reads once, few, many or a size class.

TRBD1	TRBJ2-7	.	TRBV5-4	TGTGCCAGCAGCTTCTCGGACAGGGGATACGAGCAGTACTTC	CASSFSDRGYEQYF
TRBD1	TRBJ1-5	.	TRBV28	TGTGCCAGCAGACCTGGACAGGGGGCGGGTCAGCCCCAGCATTTT	CASRPGQGAGQPQHF
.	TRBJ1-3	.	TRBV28	TGTGCCAGCAGTTTAGGGGGGGCTGGAAACACCATATATTTT	CASSLGGAGNTIYF
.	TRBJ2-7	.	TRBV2	TGTGCCAGCATGGGGGGGCGGTACGAGCAGTACTTC	CASMGGRYEQYF
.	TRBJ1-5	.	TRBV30	TGTGCCTGGACCCCGGAGGGCAATCAGCCCCAGCATTTT	CAWTPEGNQPQHF
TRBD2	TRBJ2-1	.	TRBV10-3	TGTGCCATCAGTTCTCGGGAGGGCCTGAATGAGCAGTTCTTC	CAISSREGLNEQFF
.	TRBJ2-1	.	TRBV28	TGTGCCAGCAGTTCTGGACTACCTTACAATGAGCAGTTCTTC	CASSSGLPYNEQFF
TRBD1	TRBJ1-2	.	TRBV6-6	TGTGCCAGCATCGACAGGGGAGGAGGTGGCTACACCTTC	CASIDRGGGGYTF
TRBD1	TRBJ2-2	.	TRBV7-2	TGTGCCAGCACCCTGACAGGGGCGGCCGGGGAGCTGTTTTTT	CASTLTGAAGELFF
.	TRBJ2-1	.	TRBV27	TGTGCCAGCAGCTCGGTCAGGGGTGAGCAGTTCTTC	CASSSVRGEQFF
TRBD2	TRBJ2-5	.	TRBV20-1	TGCAGTGCTAGTATGACTAGCGGGAGCGGAGAGACCCAGTACTTC	CSASMTSGSGETQYF
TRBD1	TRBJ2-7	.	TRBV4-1	TGCGCCAGCAGCCAAGGTCCGGGACAGGGGATCCACGAGCAGTACTTC	CASSQGPGQGIHEQYF
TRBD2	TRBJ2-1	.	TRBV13	TGTGCCAGCAGCTCGCAGACTAGCGGGAGCTCCTACAATGAGCAGTTCTTC	CASSSQTSGSSYNEQFF
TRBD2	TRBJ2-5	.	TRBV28	TGTGCCAGCAGTTCGTCCGGGACTAGCGTGATAACCCAGTACTTC	CASSSSGTSVITQYF
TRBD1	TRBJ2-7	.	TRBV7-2	TGTGCCAGCAGCTTATACAGGGGTTACGAGCAGTACTTC	CASSLYRGYEQYF
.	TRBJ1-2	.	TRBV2	TGTGCCAGCGGCCGAGGAAATGGCTACACCTTC	CASGRGNGYTF
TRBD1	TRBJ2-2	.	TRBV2	TGTGCCAGCAGGGGGACAGGGGGCTCCGGGGAGCTGTTTTTT	CASRGTGGSGELFF
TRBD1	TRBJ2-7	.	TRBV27	TGTGCCAGCAGTCCGCGACAGGGCAAAGACCCATACTCCTACGAGCAGTACTTC	CASSPRQGKDPYSYEQYF
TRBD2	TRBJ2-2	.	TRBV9	TGTGCCAGCAGCGTAGGGCTTAGCGGGTTGACCGGGGAGCTGTTTTTT	CASSVGLSGLTGELFF
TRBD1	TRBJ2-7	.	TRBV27	TGTGCCAGCAGAGGGACAGGGGAAGGCGAGCAGTACTTC	CASRGTGEGEQYF
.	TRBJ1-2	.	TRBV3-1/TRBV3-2	TGTGCCAGCAGCCAAGCGACCCCGACTGATGGCTACACCTTC	CASSQATPTDGYTF
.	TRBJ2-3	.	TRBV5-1	TGCGCCAGCAGCTTGGTCGCTGCCAGGGTGACAGATACGCAGTATTTT	CASSLVAARVTDTQYF
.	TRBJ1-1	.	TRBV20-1	TGCAGTGCCCGGGGGGCCGTAGAAGCTTTCTTT	CSARGAVEAFF
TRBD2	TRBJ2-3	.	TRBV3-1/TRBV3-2	TGTGCCAGCAGCCAAGATAGCGGGACGGCAGATACGCAGTATTTT	CASSQDSGTADTQYF
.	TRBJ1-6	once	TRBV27	TGTGCCAGCAGTTTAATTAGTACAGGGTGGTCCTATAATTCACCCCTCCACTTT	CASSLISTGWSYNSPLHF
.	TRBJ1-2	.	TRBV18	TGTGCCAGCTCACCACCCGAGGGGGCTAACTATGGCTACACCTTC	CASSPPEGANYGYTF
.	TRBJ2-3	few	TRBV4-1	TGCGCCAGCAGCTCGACAGGAGGGAGGGTGACAGATACGCAGTATTTT	CASSSTGGRVTDTQYF
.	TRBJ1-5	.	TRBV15	TGTGCCACCAGCGACACAGACATACCCAATCAGCCCCAGCATTTT	CATSDTDIPNQPQHF
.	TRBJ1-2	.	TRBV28	TGTGCCAGCAGTTTCGCCCTAAGCTACACCTTC	CASSFALSYTF
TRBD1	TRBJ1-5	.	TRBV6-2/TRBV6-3	TGTGCCAGCAGTTTCTCAGGGGGCGTGGGTCAGCCCCAGCATTTT	CASSFSGGVGQPQHF
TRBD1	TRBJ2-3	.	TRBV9	TGTGCCAGCAGCGTAGGAGGGACAGGGGGCTTCACAGATACGCAGTATTTT	CASSVGGTGGFTDTQYF
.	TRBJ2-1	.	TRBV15	TGTGCCACCAGCAGAGATGCTCCGGGGAAGAATGAGCAGTTCTTC	CATSRDAPGKNEQFF
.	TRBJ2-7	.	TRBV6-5	TGTGCCAGCAGCCGAGCGGACTCCTACGAGCAGTACTTC	CASSRADSYEQYF
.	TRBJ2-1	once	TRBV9	TGTGCCAGCAGCGTAGTCCCGGGAGCGCTTGAGCAGTTCTTC	CASSVVPGALEQFF
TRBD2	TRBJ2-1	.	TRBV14	TGTGCCAGCAGCCAGTTAGCGGGAGGGGTGGGTGAGCAGTTCTTC	CASSQLAGGVGEQFF
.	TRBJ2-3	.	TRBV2	TGTGCCAGCAGTGAAGGCAACTGGGGCGATACGCAGTATTTT	CASSEGNWGDTQYF
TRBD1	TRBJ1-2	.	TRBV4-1	TGCGCCAGCAGCCCCCATTGGGACAGCCGTTCTAACTATGGCTACACCTTC	CASSPHWDSRSNYGYTF
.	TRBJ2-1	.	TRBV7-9	TGTGCCAGCAGCTTAGGCTCAGAATTCAATGAGCAGTTCTTC	CASSLGSEFNEQFF
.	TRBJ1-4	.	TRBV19	TGTGCCAGTAGTAGAGGGAATACTAATGAAAAACTGTTTTTT	CASSRGNTNEKLFF